This entry concerns a single TCR beta chain. This record belongs to a study of T-cell reconstitution after alpha-beta-depleted transplantation in children. Preparation of the TCRbeta library used unique molecular identifiers. One entry per CDR3 protein, called by TCRdb with MiXCR from the PCR reads. The sample holds under 750,000 distinct CDR3 sequences, roughly 23% seen once. The CDR3 has 15 amino acids. Germline CDR1 and CDR2: SGHAT and FQDESV (reference sequence). With V trimmed by 5 bases and J by 6 bases, 7 bases remained unmatched. The sample was PBMCs, mostly from graft donor cells, taken 360 days after TCRalphabeta/CD19-depleted stem cell transplant. The rearrangement links TRBV11-1 to TRBJ2-1, with 10 nucleotides matching TRBD1. The TCR was taken from a boy in the first two years of life who had a stem cell transplant for acute myeloid leukemia, so the T cells may come from the graft donor. The CDR3 region is CASSAPRTGGNEQFF. As DNA, the CDR3 is TGTGCCAGCAGCGCCCCTCGGACAGGGGGCAATGAGCAGTTCTTC.